This entry concerns a single T cell receptor (beta chain). Sequenced by immunoSEQ multiplex PCR; TCRdb stores in-frame clones only, minus some. Of approximately 150,000 clones in the sample, around nine tenths were seen once. The data originate from a study of blood T cell repertoires in COVID-19. About the research overall: The United States, Italy and Spain provided the acute and convalescent COVID-19 samples.

This CDR3 has 12 residues. Trimming stripped 4 bases from V and 3 bases from J, with 7 bases between. The sequencing sample was made of peripheral blood. The chain joins TRBV12-3 or TRBV12-4 to TRBJ2-7, with unresolved D. The receptor was isolated from a human donor in a cohort sampled during active COVID-19. CDR3 region: CASSSRLYEQYF. Written as DNA, the CDR3 is TGTGCCAGCAGTTCCAGACTCTACGAGCAGTACTTC.